Detailed here is one TCR beta chain. As originally analysed: Reference gene primer amplification gave nucleated cell count estimates. Clones were sequenced by immunoSEQ multiplex PCR, and TCRdb holds only the in-frame ones, with some missing. V and J calls plus clone size are reproduced from that table; the DNA served to infer D and trimming. The sample has some 670,000 clones, 90% seen once. These data originate in a study of blood T cell repertoires in COVID-19. Study-level information: From the United States, Italy and Spain came samples of acute and convalescent COVID-19. From T cells, B-cell-depleted T cells, or PBMCs came the material, which was cDNA or gDNA.

Germline CDR1 reads SGHTS; CDR2 reads YDEGEE. The CDR3 covers 16 residues. The V and J ends lost 0 bases and 2 bases respectively, with 12 bases between them. The clonotype comes from a woman younger than 30 with acute or convalescent COVID-19. The chain links TRBV5-8 to TRBJ1-5, with D perhaps TRBD1 (5 bases). Material: peripheral blood. CDR3 DNA: TGTGCCAGCAGCTTGGTACAGGTGGTCGGCAATCAGCCCCAGCATTTT. This sequence encodes CASSLVQVVGNQPQHF.